This T cell receptor beta chain was identified during a study of early T cells in non-severe SARS-CoV-2 infection. The study's findings and limits: Private and CD4 specificities were missed by VDJdb matching, which favored anti-spike CD8 responses.

This CDR3 region has 18 residues. Germline V gene sequence: CDR1 LNHDA, CDR2 SQIVND (reference sequence). Between the trimmed V and J ends, which lost 1 base and 0 bases, there was a span of 13 bases. Individual cDNA molecules received unique molecular identifiers. TCRdb recomputed calls from the 5' RACE reads with MiXCR, one row per CDR3 protein. The sample records about 77,000 distinct CDR3 sequences, approximately 16% being singletons. This clonotype showed up just a few times. Its antigen is unknown. The clonotype originates from an adult who was a healthcare worker with PCR-confirmed SARS-CoV-2 infection or an uninfected control (not recorded which). The rearrangement joins TRBV19 to TRBJ2-6, with D perhaps TRBD1 (6 bases). The source material was whole blood. The CDR3 spells CASSIAQGLSSGANVLTF. The CDR3 DNA reads TGTGCCAGTAGTATAGCGCAGGGGCTGTCCTCTGGGGCCAACGTCCTGACTTTC.